Described below is a single T cell receptor (beta chain) sequence and its context. In its sample, this clone was seen a few times. What this receptor recognizes is not known. Base qualities are not provided; no much larger clone lies one nucleotide away. The cohort was made up of about 670 healthy bone marrow donors. All cohort members were sampled while nominally healthy, although unrecorded immune exposures were likely present. The donor was CMV seronegative and belonged to the group of over 300 seronegative cohort members. A peripheral blood sample was collected from each donor, and TCR beta sequencing was performed on peripheral blood mononuclear cells. The Qiagen DNeasy Blood Extraction Kit was used to extract genomic DNA from the blood cell samples. This sample stems from a study of cytomegalovirus exposure and HLA in healthy donors (dated by TCRdb to about 2017). Looking at the study overall: According to an earlier analysis of several hundred of the donors, 200 million or so T cells yielded some 120 million unique TCR beta sequences and 276 Gb of sequence data. An early release that covered about 600 HLA-typed donors contained approximately 320 gigabases of sequencing data and about 93 million unique TCR sequences. Among the roughly 390 genotyped donors, approximately 77% belonged to the genetic ancestry cluster associated with self-reported Caucasian donors. The study aimed to test whether cataloging public T cell receptors could reveal signatures of past pathogen exposure. The study profiled the T cell repertoires of under 700 subjects by immunosequencing and related them to cytomegalovirus serostatus. Along with the roughly 610-subject first cohort, a separate validation cohort of over a hundred different subjects was used. To predict cytomegalovirus infection status, the study combined high-throughput TCR immunosequencing, statistical association of individual TCRs with disease status, and machine learning. A later analysis re-analyzed previously published TCR beta repertoires from 666 donors and added high-resolution HLA genotyping to study TCR occurrence patterns. In the later analysis, no new phenotypic data were used to find candidate immune exposures; instead, reliance was placed on TCR beta sequences and their occurrence across donors. In an earlier analysis of 587 of the donors, high-throughput TCR beta sequencing was used to judge whether each TCR beta V gene segment behaved as functional or pseudogenic. Alongside the repertoire data, information on donor age, sex, ethnicity and CMV serostatus was compiled. A later genetic analysis used genome-wide SNP genotypes for about 55% of the 666 donors, treating that subset as a discovery cohort. Every discovery cohort repertoire had been produced on one sequencing platform. HLA typing covered class I and class II loci at four-digit resolution. Typing coverage differed by locus: A, B, C, DRB1 and DQB1 were typed in roughly 629-630 donors, DQA1 in approximately 520, DPA1 in around 610, and DPB1 in just under 490. A few DR-DQ haplotypes were treated as single units for association and clustering because of strong linkage in the cohort. Among almost 400 genotyped donors of the cohort, an average of roughly 240,000 unique TCR beta nucleotide sequences were sequenced per donor, roughly 20% of them non-productive.

The V and J ends are trimmed by 1 base and 4 bases, leaving 8 bases between them. CDR1 and CDR2, looked up from the germline V gene, are SGHTS and YDEGEE. The CDR3 has 13 amino acids, counting the end cysteine and phenylalanine. Here the CDR3 DNA is all that survives: 39 bases in frame from base 1. Here is what the overall study found, with its caveats: In a later analysis, HLA-associated TCR beta chains were found to be more clonally expanded and to have lower generation probabilities than equally common non-associated chains. In a later analysis, TCR association rates were found to vary across HLA loci, with the most associated TCRs seen for DRB1 alleles and the fewest for HLA-C alleles. Because HLA typing was missing for some donors at each locus, association tests included only the typed subset. Linkage disequilibrium might explain the correlated functional status among segregating V segments, but an unknown experimental factor could not be ruled out. Because the 87-base-pair reads could not distinguish some IMGT-functional V segments, including TRBV6-2 and TRBV6-3, those segments were excluded. For the cohort, immune exposure information was limited to CMV serostatus. Because counts were too low, around 18 rarely observed V segments, including chromosome 9 orphons, were left out of the earlier analysis of roughly 600 of the donors. In both the original and validation cohorts, the classifier was reported to diagnose cytomegalovirus status with high specificity and sensitivity. In a later analysis, 15,000 to 20,000 TCR beta sequences were associated with specific HLA alleles at a false discovery rate of 0.05. This cohort had only TCR beta chains sequenced, and the lack of alpha or paired-chain data limited which features could be detected. Several of the top co-occurrence clusters appeared to be linked to parvovirus B19, influenza, CMV and Epstein-Barr virus, according to a later analysis. Presence/absence analyses assumed roughly uniform sequencing depth across donors, an assumption that may not hold. While some public TCRs were present in many individuals, most TCR sequences turned up only very rarely across donors. In vitro tests confirmed that a few of the cytomegalovirus-associated TCR beta chains recognize cytomegalovirus antigens. In a later analysis, most CMV-associated TCR beta chains were found to appear HLA-restricted, with HLA associations seemingly driven largely by CMV exposure. Compared with the 666-donor mean, donors in an Asian-associated ancestry cluster had fewer N-insertions in productive TCRs, according to a later genetic analysis. V-gene and J-gene trimming of TCR beta chains was associated with a missense DCLRE1C variant in a later genetic analysis, and the association was replicated in an independent cohort. The study gave a list of about 160 TCR beta chains associated with cytomegalovirus. The authors suggested that the approach could potentially be generalized to other disease states and immunological phenotypes. When HLA alleles, especially DR and DQ, strongly co-occurred, TCR associations were difficult to assign to individual alleles. A further reported finding was that TCR beta sequences accurately predicted the HLA-A and HLA-B alleles for most subjects in the first cohort. An earlier analysis of approximately 540 of the donors showed that most TCR beta V segments appeared in productive rearrangements either about 87% or about 30% of the time, which broadly matched IMGT annotations. A cluster of highly shared sequence variants was judged likely to represent a technical artifact of the sequencing pipeline.

The library was obtained by the immunoSEQ multiplex PCR assay. For the multiplex PCR, a mixture combining 60 forward primers for TCR Vbeta segments and 13 reverse primers for TCR Jbeta segments was used. The CDR3 region of rearranged TCR beta genes was amplified from genomic DNA by a multiplex PCR assay. The Illumina HiSeq System was used to sequence the amplified TCR beta libraries as 87-base-pair reads. Concerning the study's data processing: Across the roughly 670 repertoires, a later analysis counted roughly 84 million unique TCR beta chains, 9.5 million to 12 million of which were shared by at least two donors. Raw reads were error-corrected and collapsed into unique sequences by a nearest-neighbor algorithm in which closely related sequences were merged to remove PCR and sequencing errors. V, D and J gene segments were assigned by aligning CDR3 sequences to IMGT reference sequences. Each retained sequence needed at least a six-nucleotide match to both a V gene segment and a J gene segment. A rearrangement was called productive if the CDR3 had no stop codons and remained in frame with V and J, and every other rearrangement was called non-productive. Following IMGT convention, CDR3 was defined as the stretch from the second conserved V-encoded cysteine up to the conserved J-encoded phenylalanine. Sequences without an unambiguous match to a single V gene segment were excluded from the earlier analysis of 587 of the donors. An earlier analysis of several hundred of the donors called V segments functional above 56.7% productive rearrangements and segregating when the between-donor standard deviation exceeded 5%. A statistical classification framework was built for diagnosing cytomegalovirus status from the catalog of TCR beta chain sequences. V and J gene assignment, in a later analysis, came from comparing TCR nucleotide sequences with IMGT/GENE-DB human TR gene sequences. In a later analysis, CDR3 sequences and most-parsimonious VDJ recombination scenarios were assigned using the TCRdist pipeline. In a later analysis, each TCR beta chain was defined by its CDR3 amino acid sequence together with its V-gene family, and reads lacking a unique V-gene family were excluded. A later analysis removed roughly 590 highly shared, low-generation-probability nucleotide sequences to deal with suspected cross-contamination and a sequencing artifact. In a later analysis, a clonal expansion index for each public chain was calculated from normalized within-repertoire ranks of inferred template counts. In a later analysis, generation probabilities were computed using a VDJ recombination model fitted to out-of-frame rearrangements, and the results were checked against IGoR. Hypergeometric tests were used in a later analysis to score TCR-TCR, TCR-HLA and TCR-CMV co-occurrence, with a repertoire-size bias correction applied to the TCR pairs. A later analysis estimated false discovery rates by permuting HLA or CMV assignments 20 times. A later analysis grouped co-occurring TCRs with DBSCAN, adding TCRdist sequence similarity when clustering within HLA-allele-positive subsets. Repertoires with fewer than 30,000 or more than 120,000 public chains were left out of co-occurrence clustering, as were about five repertoires with anomalous nucleotide sharing. As stored in TCRdb, this immuneACCESS dataset retains in-frame rearrangements with V and J assigned. A fraction of the clones does not appear; measured against another copy, unresolved V genes explain less than half of the discrepancy, and the remainder lacks a known reason. The V and J calls and clone size come from that table; D and trimming were worked out from the DNA. The sample table contains around 210,000 clones; only one count was recorded for about 78% of them. The ten most abundant clones make up 2.9% of the sample.

The sequenced sample consisted of PBMCs. The TCR sequence derives from a young woman in good health and CMV-seronegative. The sequence joins TRBV5-8 to TRBJ1-1; the D gene is possibly TRBD1, with 6 bases matching. In nucleotide form, the sequence is TGTGCCAGCAGCTTGAGAGGGGGCACTGAAGCTTTCTTT. This codes for CASSLRGGTEAFF.